The source of this TCR beta chain is a study of T cell changes during pregnancy in multiple sclerosis. Measured with immunoSEQ multiplex PCR; TCRdb has only the in-frame clones, and not every one. The table includes 100,000 or so clones, approximately 93% detected once. The CDR3 has 13 residues. CDR1 and CDR2 (germline): MRHNA, SNTAGT. V lost 10 bases and J lost 0; bases outside the gene matches: 5. This material consisted of peripheral blood, taken after pregnancy. The TCR comes from a female donor with multiple sclerosis, enrolled in a pregnancy study. This chain joins TRBV6-4 and TRBJ2-7; 8 bases fit TRBD2. CDR3 DNA sequence: TGTGCCACCCCGGGGGGGCGCTCCTACGAGCAGTACTTC. Translating it yields CATPGGRSYEQYF.